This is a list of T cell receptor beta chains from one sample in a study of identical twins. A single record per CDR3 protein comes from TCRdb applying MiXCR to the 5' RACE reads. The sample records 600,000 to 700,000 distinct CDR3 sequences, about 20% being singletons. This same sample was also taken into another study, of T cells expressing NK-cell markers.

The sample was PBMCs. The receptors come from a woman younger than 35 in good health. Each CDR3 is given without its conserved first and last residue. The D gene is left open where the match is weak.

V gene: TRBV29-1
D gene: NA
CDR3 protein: SVELGQGSEKLF

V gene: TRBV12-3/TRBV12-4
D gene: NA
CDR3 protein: ASNPSVRRNYGYT

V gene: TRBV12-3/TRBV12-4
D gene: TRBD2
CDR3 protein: ASSPPSLYISGGYEQY

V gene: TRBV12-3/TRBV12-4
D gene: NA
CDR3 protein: ASRKNGNQPQH

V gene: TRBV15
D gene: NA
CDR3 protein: ATSRAGITTSPY

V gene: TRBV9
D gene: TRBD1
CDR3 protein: ASSVAGTAENTIY

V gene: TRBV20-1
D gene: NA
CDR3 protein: SAPFLGNEQF

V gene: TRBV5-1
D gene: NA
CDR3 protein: ASSLTIPANEQF

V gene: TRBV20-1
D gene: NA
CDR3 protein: SARAARLGGANVLT

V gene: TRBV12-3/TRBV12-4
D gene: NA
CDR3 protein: ASSLKNLGRRYT

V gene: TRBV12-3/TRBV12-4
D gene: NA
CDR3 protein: ASSFLWGGPNEQF

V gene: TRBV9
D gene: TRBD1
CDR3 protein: ASSPGGARKAF

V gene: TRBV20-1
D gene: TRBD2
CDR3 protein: SARGTSWIDEQY

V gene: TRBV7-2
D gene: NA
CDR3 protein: ASSLGTTNTEAF

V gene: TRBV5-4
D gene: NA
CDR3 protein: ASSAILNTGELF

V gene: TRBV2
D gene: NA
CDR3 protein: ASSEPDQPQH

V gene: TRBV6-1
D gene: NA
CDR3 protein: ASVAGVYGYT

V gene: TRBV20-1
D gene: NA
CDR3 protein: SASPGARSAGELF

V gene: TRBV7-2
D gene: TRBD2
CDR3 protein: ASSLAGLLRGGTDTQY

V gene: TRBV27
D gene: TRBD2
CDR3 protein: ASSPRPGGYEQY

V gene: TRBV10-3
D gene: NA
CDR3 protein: AISYPGSGANVLT

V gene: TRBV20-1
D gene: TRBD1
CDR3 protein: SARHGTGSYEQY

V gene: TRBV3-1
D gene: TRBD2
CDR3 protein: ASSPVSGSGGNEQF

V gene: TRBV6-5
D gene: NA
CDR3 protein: ASRRSDTQY

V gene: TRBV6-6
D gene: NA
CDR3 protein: ASSMLRNEQF

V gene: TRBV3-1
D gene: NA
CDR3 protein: ASSLRRPIADTQY

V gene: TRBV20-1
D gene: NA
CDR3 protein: SASPPGGTYNEQF

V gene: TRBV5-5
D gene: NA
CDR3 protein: ASSLGLRQDSPLH

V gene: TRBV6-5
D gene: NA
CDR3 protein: ASSSRDADTQY

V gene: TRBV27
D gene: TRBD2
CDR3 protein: ASSSTSGSSYEQY

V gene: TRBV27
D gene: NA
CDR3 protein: ASKPDITSYEQY

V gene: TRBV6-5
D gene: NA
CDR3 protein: ASSYALTTGELF

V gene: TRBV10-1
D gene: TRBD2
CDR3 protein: ASSWTSPGELF

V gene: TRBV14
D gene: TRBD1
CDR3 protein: ASSGDRNSYNEQF

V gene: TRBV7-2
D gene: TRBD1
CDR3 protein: ASSRTGTVYGYT

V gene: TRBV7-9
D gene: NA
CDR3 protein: ATRLVVGVDTQY

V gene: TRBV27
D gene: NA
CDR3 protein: ASSSSGQPDTQY

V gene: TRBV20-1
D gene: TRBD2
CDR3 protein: SACPLAEITDTQY

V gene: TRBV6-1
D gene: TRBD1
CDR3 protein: ASSWDRGAYEQY

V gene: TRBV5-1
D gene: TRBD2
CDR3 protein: ASSLHGSGTYNEQF

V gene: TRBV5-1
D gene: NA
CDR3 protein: ASSLEGQQETQY

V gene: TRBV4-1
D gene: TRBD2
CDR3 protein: ASSQRSIAGGLINEQF

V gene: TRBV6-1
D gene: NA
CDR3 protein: ASTVRGTRAGANVLT

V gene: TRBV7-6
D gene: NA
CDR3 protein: ASSFGPRTDTQY

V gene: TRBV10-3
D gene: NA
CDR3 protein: AIGPRRGTDTQY

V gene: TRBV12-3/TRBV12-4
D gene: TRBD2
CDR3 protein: ASKMTSGALVGQF

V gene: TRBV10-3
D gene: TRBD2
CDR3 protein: AITTGGHYEQY

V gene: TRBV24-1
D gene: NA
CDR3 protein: ATSDSSGSTDTQY

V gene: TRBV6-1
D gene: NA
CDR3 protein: ASSPAGLGEVRGYT

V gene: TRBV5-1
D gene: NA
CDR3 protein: ASSSLGGTDTQY

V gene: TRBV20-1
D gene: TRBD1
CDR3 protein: SARERDSGFF

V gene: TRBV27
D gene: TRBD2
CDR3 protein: ASASGGLAGNNEQF

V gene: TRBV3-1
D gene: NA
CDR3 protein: ASSQVDERYEQY

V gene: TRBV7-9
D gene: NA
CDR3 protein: ASSTGTENTYEQY

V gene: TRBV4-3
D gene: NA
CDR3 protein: ASSQDRRDSYNEQF

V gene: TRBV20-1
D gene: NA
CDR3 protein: SAPQAGAPLSEQY

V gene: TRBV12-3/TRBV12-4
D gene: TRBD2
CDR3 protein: ATTPGRASYNEQF

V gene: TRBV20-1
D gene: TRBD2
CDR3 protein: SADQRTSGGTDTQY